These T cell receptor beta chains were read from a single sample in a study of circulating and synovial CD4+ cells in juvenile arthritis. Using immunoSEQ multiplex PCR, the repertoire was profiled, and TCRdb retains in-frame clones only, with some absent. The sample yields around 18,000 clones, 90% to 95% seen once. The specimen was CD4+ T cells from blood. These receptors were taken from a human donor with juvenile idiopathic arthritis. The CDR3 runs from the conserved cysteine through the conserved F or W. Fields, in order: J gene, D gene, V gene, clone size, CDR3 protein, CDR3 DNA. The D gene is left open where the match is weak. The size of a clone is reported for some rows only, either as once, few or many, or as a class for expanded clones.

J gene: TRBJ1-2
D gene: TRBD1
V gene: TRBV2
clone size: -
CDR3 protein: CASSWGQGGGYTF
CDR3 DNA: TGTGCCAGCAGCTGGGGACAGGGAGGAGGCTACACCTTC

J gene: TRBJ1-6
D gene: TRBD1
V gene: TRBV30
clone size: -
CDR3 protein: CAWSQRDRGLYSPLHF
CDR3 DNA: TGTGCCTGGAGTCAGAGGGACAGGGGGTTGTATTCACCCCTCCACTTT

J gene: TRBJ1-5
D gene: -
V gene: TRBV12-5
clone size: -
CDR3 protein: CASGLVHSNQPQHF
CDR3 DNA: TGTGCTAGTGGTTTGGTCCATAGCAATCAGCCCCAGCATTTT

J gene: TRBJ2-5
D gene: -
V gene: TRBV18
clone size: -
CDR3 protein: CASSRKGETQYF
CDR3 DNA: TGTGCCAGCTCACGAAAGGGGGAGACCCAGTACTTC

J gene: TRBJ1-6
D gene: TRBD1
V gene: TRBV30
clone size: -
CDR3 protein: CAWSPRGAGGYNSPLHF
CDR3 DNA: TGTGCCTGGAGCCCAAGGGGGGCAGGGGGATATAATTCCCCCCTCCACTTT

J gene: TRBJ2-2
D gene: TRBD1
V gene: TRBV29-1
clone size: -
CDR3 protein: CSVAQGAGELFF
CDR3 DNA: TGCAGCGTTGCACAGGGGGCCGGGGAGCTGTTTTTT

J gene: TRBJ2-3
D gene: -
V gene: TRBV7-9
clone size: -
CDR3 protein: CASSFGGSTDTQYF
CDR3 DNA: TGTGCCAGCAGCTTTGGGGGGAGCACAGATACGCAGTATTTT

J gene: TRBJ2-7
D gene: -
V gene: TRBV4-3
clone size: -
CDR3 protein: CASSQVIRIHEQYF
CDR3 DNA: TGCGCCAGCAGCCAAGTAATCAGAATTCACGAGCAGTACTTC

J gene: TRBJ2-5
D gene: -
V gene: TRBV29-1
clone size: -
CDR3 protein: CSVEDLQTQYF
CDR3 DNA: TGCAGCGTTGAAGACCTCCAGACCCAGTACTTC

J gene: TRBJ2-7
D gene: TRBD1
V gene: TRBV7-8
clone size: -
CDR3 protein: CASSLGPDRDEQYF
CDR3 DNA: TGTGCCAGCAGCTTAGGACCGGACAGGGACGAGCAGTACTTC

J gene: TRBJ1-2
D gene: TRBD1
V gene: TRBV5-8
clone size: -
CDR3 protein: CASSSGTGGLDYGYTF
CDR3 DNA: TGTGCCAGCAGCTCCGGGACAGGGGGTTTGGACTATGGCTACACCTTC

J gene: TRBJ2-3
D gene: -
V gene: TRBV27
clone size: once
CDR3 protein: CASSSYSSSLRDTQYF
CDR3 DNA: TGTGCCAGCAGTTCCTACAGTTCTAGCCTGAGAGATACGCAGTATTTT

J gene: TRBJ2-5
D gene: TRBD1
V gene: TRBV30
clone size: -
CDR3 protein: CAWSATGTVGRETQYF
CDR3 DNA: TGTGCCTGGAGTGCAACGGGGACAGTGGGGAGAGAGACCCAGTACTTC

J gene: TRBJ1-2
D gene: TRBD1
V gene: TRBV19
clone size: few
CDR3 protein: CASIYRGTSNYGYTF
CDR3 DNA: TGTGCCAGTATCTACAGGGGAACGTCTAACTATGGCTACACCTTC

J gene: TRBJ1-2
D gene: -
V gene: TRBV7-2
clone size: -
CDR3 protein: CASSLFPGRDINYGYTF
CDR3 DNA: TGTGCCAGCAGCTTATTCCCCGGCCGGGACATCAACTATGGCTACACCTTC

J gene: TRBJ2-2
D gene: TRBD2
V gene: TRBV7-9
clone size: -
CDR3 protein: CASSSTSGSHSGELFF
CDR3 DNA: TGTGCCAGCAGCTCAACTAGCGGGAGCCATTCCGGGGAGCTGTTTTTT